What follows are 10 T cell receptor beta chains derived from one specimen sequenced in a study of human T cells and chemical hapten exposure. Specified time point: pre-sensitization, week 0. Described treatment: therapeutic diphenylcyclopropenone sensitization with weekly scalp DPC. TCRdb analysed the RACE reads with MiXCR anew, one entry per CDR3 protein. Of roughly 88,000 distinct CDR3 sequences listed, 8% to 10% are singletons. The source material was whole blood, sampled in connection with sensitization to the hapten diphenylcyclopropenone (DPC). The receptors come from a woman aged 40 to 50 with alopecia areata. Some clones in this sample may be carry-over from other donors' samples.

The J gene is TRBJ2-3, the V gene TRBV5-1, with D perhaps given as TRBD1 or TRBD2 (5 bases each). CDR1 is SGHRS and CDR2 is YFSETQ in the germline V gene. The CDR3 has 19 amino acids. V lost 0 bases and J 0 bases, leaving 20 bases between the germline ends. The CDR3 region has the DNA TGCGCCAGCAGCTTGGATGGCGCCTTAGTGGGACCCAGCACAGATACGCAGTATTTT. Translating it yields CASSLDGALVGPSTDTQYF. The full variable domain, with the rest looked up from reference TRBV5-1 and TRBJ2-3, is KAGVTQTPRYLIKTRGQQVTLSCSPISGHRSVSWYQQTPGQGLQFLFEYFSETQRNKGNFPGRFSGRQFSNSRSEMNVSTLELGDSALYLCASSLDGALVGPSTDTQYFGPGTRLTVL.

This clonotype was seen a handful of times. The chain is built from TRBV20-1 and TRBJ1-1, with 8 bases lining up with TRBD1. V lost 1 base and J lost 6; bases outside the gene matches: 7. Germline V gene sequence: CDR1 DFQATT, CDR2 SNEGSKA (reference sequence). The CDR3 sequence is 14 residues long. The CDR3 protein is CSARVVRQGSEAFF. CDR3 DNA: TGCAGTGCTAGAGTAGTAAGACAGGGGTCTGAAGCTTTCTTT.

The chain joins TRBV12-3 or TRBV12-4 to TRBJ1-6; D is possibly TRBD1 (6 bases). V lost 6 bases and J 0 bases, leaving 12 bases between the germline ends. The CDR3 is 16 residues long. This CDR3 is CASSRGQSSYNSPLHF. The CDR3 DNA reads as TGTGCCAGCAGCCGCGGACAGAGCTCCTATAATTCACCCCTCCACTTT.

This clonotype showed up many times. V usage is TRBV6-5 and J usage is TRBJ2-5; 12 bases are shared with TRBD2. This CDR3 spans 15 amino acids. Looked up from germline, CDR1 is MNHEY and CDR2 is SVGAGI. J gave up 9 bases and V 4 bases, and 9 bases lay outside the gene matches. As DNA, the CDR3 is TGTGCCAGCAGTTCCCTAGCGGGGGGGCCGTCGGCCCAGTACTTC. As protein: CASSSLAGGPSAQYF.

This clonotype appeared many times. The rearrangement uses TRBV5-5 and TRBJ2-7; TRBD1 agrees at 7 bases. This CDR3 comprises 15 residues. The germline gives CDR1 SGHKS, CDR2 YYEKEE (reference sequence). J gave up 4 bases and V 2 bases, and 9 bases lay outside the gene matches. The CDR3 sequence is CASSLTGAGSYEQYF. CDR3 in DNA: TGTGCCAGCAGCTTAACAGGGGCCGGGTCGTACGAGCAGTACTTC.

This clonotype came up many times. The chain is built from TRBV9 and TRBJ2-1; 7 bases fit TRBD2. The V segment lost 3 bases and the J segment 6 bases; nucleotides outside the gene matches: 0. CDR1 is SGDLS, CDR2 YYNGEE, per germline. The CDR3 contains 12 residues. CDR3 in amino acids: CASSGLANEQFF. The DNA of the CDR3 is TGTGCCAGCAGCGGACTAGCCAATGAGCAGTTCTTC.

The CDR3 sequence is CASRAGTPTEAFF. CDR3 in DNA: TGTGCCAGCAGGGCAGGTACTCCCACTGAAGCTTTCTTT. V and J are TRBV7-9 and TRBJ1-1; D unclear. V was cut by 6 bases and J by 4 bases, with 12 bases left in between. Per the germline V gene, CDR1 is SEHNR and CDR2 is FQNEAQ (reference sequence). CDR3 length: 13 residues.

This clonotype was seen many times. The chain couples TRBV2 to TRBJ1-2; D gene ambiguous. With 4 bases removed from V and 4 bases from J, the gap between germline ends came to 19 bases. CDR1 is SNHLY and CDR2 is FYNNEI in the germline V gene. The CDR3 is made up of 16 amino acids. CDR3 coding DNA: TGTGCCAGCAGTGGGCCCGTCCGGGAGAGGTTCTATGGCTACACCTTC. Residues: CASSGPVRERFYGYTF.

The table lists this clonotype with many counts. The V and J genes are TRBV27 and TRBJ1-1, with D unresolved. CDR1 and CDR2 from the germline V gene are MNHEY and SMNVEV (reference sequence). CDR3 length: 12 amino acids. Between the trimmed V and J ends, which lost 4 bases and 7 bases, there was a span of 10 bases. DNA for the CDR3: TGTGCCAGCAGTTCCCAGGCCAATGAAGCTTTCTTT. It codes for CASSSQANEAFF.

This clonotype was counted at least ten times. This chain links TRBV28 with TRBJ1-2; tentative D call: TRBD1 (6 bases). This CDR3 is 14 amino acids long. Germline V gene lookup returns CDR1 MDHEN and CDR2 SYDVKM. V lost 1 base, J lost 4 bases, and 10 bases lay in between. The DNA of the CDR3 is TGTGCCAGCAGTTTATCCGGCAGGGGCTATGGCTACACCTTC. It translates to CASSLSGRGYGYTF.